The count of the clone carrying this T cell receptor beta chain is one. Its antigen is still unknown. Fresh peripheral blood, more than 9 ml, yielded the PBMCs. Amplified TCR beta CDR3 regions derived from RNA transcripts. The HTBI primer set served for first-round RT-PCR of the TCR CDR3. TCRdb re-derived calls from the multiplex PCR reads in MiXCR, one entry per CDR3 protein. The sample contains nearly 600,000 distinct CDR3 sequences, 14% of which appear only once. These data originate in a study of T cells in Graves' hyperthyroidism and ophthalmopathy. Broader study findings: In simple terms, a model built on 13 V-J features told ophthalmopathy apart from stable hyperthyroidism.

Trimming removed 1 base at V and 0 bases at J, with 11 bases between. The germline CDR1 and CDR2 sequences are DFQATT and SNEGSKA (reference sequence). The CDR3 runs 15 residues. This TCR came from a woman between 18 and 29 years old with Graves' ophthalmopathy. The sequencing sample was made of blood. The chain carries TRBV20-1 and TRBJ2-3; D call uncertain. As DNA, the CDR3 is TGCAGTGCTAGAGGTCAGGCACCTAGCACAGATACGCAGTATTTT. It encodes CSARGQAPSTDTQYF.